This T cell receptor (beta chain) was identified during a study of control samples from healthy donors and cancer patients (dated by TCRdb to about 2020). Library creation used the immunoSEQ multiplex PCR assay. TCRdb carries this immuneACCESS record with in-frame sequences only. Its versions omit some clonotypes, under half of them owing to an unresolved V gene in the studies checked, with the rest unexplained. The sample table lists fewer than 100,000 clones, 82% of them with a count of one. Roughly 2% of the sample goes to the ten largest clones. CDR1 and CDR2 are drawn from the germline V gene: SGHRS, YFSETQ. A distance of 16 bases separates the germline ends of V and J, which lose 0 bases and 4 bases respectively. Spanning cysteine to phenylalanine, the CDR3 consists of 16 amino acids. The only DNA kept is the CDR3, 48 bases in frame from the first base. Comment on this clone: It has no known antigen specificity. No base-level quality is on record; no much larger clone is a single base apart.

The V and J segments used are TRBV5-1 and TRBJ1-2; TRBD1 is a possible D gene, resting on 5 matching bases. The sample taken for sequencing was blood. This receptor was taken from a man aged 60 to 75 in good health. The CDR3 sequence is CASSLAVFDSFYGYTF. The DNA sequence is given as TGCGCCAGCAGCTTGGCCGTTTTCGACAGTTTCTATGGCTACACCTTC.